Described below is a single T cell receptor (beta chain) sequence and its context. The entry originates in a study of blood T cell repertoires in COVID-19. Across the study: The samples span acute and convalescent COVID-19 from the United States, Italy and Spain. Sample material is recorded as cDNA or gDNA derived from T cells, B-cell-depleted T cells, or PBMCs.

Germline CDR1 SGHRS, CDR2 YFSETQ. This CDR3 has 15 amino acids. V lost 0 bases and J lost 2, with 11 bases in between. In the source study's methods: Reference gene primer amplification gave nucleated cell count estimates. Profiling relied on immunoSEQ multiplex PCR, and the TCRdb table lists in-frame clones only, not all of them. Clone size and the V and J calls come from that table; the DNA yielded D and trimming. The table lists 150,000 to 190,000 clones, approximately 92% of them singletons, with about 16% in the top ten. The chain couples TRBV5-1 to TRBJ2-5, with no clear D. The sequenced sample consisted of peripheral blood. The source is a middle-aged woman with acute or convalescent COVID-19. CDR3: CASSLGSGSQETQYF. DNA for the CDR3: TGCGCCAGCAGCTTGGGATCGGGTTCACAAGAGACCCAGTACTTC.